The next 24 T cell receptor beta chains were all read from a single sample in a study of cytomegalovirus exposure and HLA in healthy donors. Use of 60 Vbeta and 13 Jbeta primers characterized the PCR. The protocol was immunoSEQ multiplex PCR, while the TCRdb copy is restricted to in-frame clones and leaves out a portion. The table has approximately 79,000 clones, over 70% seen once. Input material: PBMCs. The receptors were sampled from a man between 35 and 55 years old in good health and CMV-seropositive.

J is TRBJ2-2 and V is TRBV27; D is undetermined. The CDR3 sequence is 13 residues long. Germline CDR1 reads MNHEY; CDR2 reads SMNVEV (reference sequence). V was cut by 1 base and J by 8 bases, with 8 bases left in between. DNA for the CDR3: TGTGCCAGCAGTTTATTCCGCAGGGGGGAGCTGTTTTTT. Translating it yields CASSLFRRGELFF.

The rearrangement uses TRBV7-2 and TRBJ2-7; 7 bases fit TRBD1. Germline lookup yields CDR1 SGHTA and CDR2 FQGNSA. The CDR3 length is 15 residues. Unmatched junction bases numbered 5, after V lost 1 base and J lost 2 bases. The CDR3 DNA reads TGTGCCAGCAGCTTAGGCACAGGGGTCCCCTACGAGCAGTACTTC. Its protein is CASSLGTGVPYEQYF.

Turning to this clone: The limits of the CDR3 on the DNA are not certain, so only TCRdb's listed CDR3 is given. The chain carries TRBV11-2 and TRBJ2-7; the table calls TRBD2, which could not be checked here. The germline V gene has CDR1 SGHAT and CDR2 FQNNGV. The CDR3 spans 13 amino acids, including both terminal residues. The CDR3 is CASSFWGTGTPSF.

The chain is built from TRBV9 and TRBJ2-5; D is uncertain. CDR3 length: 13 amino acids. Germline lookup yields CDR1 SGDLS and CDR2 YYNGEE. V lost 4 bases and J 5 bases, leaving 12 bases between the germline ends. CDR3 residues: CASSSFNGETQYF. The CDR3 nucleotides read TGTGCCAGCAGCTCGTTCAACGGGGAGACCCAGTACTTC.

This clone was seen a few times. CDR3 bases: TGTGCCAGCAGTGAAGGGACAGGGAAGAATCAGCCCCAGCATTTT. Its translation is CASSEGTGKNQPQHF. V usage is TRBV2 and J usage is TRBJ1-5; TRBD1 matches 8 bases. CDR1 is SNHLY and CDR2 is FYNNEI in the germline V gene. This CDR3 has 15 amino acids. V dropped 1 base and J dropped 4; count of bases not matched to a gene: 3.

J is TRBJ1-6 and V is TRBV30; D unresolved. The CDR3 has 15 amino acids. Trimming shortened V by 0 bases and J by 7 bases, and 13 bases separated the two germline ends. Germline CDR1 is GTSNPN and CDR2 is SVGIG (reference sequence). The CDR3 loop reads CAWSVEVASNSPLHF. In nucleotides, the CDR3 is TGTGCCTGGAGTGTTGAGGTCGCGTCGAATTCACCCCTCCACTTT.

The chain recombines TRBV30 with TRBJ2-5; 7 bases line up with TRBD1. Germline V CDR1 and CDR2: GTSNPN, SVGIG (reference sequence). Unmatched junction bases numbered 4, after V lost 3 bases and J lost 3 bases. The CDR3 is 13 amino acids. CDR3 in amino acids: CAWRVGTEETQYF. The CDR3 nucleotides are TGTGCCTGGAGAGTGGGGACAGAAGAGACCCAGTACTTC.

J is TRBJ2-1 and V is TRBV30; 7 positions agree with TRBD2. Germline V gene data show CDR1 as GTSNPN and CDR2 as SVGIG (reference sequence). The CDR3 consists of 15 residues. V trimming: 5 bases; J trimming: 6 bases; junction bases outside the gene matches: 13. The CDR3: CAWARGEQGPNEQFF. Written as DNA, the CDR3 is TGTGCCTGGGCTCGGGGGGAGCAGGGCCCCAATGAGCAGTTCTTC.

Only one count was recorded for this clone. This sequence joins TRBV7-6 and TRBJ1-6; D may be TRBD1 (5 bases). The CDR3 consists of 15 residues. Germline V CDR1 and CDR2: SGHVS, FNYEAQ. With 1 base removed from V and 9 bases from J, the gap between germline ends came to 13 bases. CDR3 amino acids: CASSLEQAESSPLHF. In nucleotides, the CDR3 is TGTGCCAGCAGCTTAGAACAGGCAGAGAGTTCACCCCTCCACTTT.

V usage is TRBV19 and J usage is TRBJ2-1; 12 bases agree with TRBD2. The V gene end was trimmed by 6 bases and the J gene end by 7 bases; junction bases not matched to a gene: 7. CDR1 is LNHDA and CDR2 is SQIVND in the germline V gene (reference sequence). The length of the CDR3 is 15 residues. Written as DNA, the CDR3 is TGTGCCAGTAGACCCGGGACTAGCGGGTTTAATGAGCAGTTCTTC. Its translation is CASRPGTSGFNEQFF.

The chain joins TRBV11-2 to TRBJ1-1; the D is unclear. The CDR3 is 14 residues long. CDR1 is SGHAT and CDR2 is FQNNGV in the germline V gene. The germline V and J ends were trimmed by 0 bases and 0 bases, with 5 bases remaining between them. This CDR3 reads CASSLELLNTEAFF. The CDR3 DNA reads TGTGCCAGCAGCTTAGAATTATTGAACACTGAAGCTTTCTTT.

The chain links TRBV29-1 to TRBJ2-1, with D perhaps matching TRBD2 (5 bases). The CDR3 contains 16 residues. V lost 1 base and J 4 bases, leaving 17 bases between the germline ends. Germline loops: CDR1 SQVTM, CDR2 ANQGSEA. The CDR3 protein is CSVEGEFLAPYNEQFF. CDR3 sequence (DNA): TGCAGCGTTGAAGGGGAATTCCTAGCTCCATACAATGAGCAGTTCTTC.

The rearrangement links TRBV9 to TRBJ2-3, with 8 positions matching TRBD2. Germline CDR1 SGDLS, CDR2 YYNGEE. V was clipped by 3 bases and J by 4 bases; unmatched bases: 4. This CDR3 comprises 14 residues. The CDR3 DNA sequence: TGTGCCAGCAGCGGAGCGGGAGAGGCAGATACGCAGTATTTT. It yields the protein CASSGAGEADTQYF. The full variable domain, with the rest looked up from reference TRBV9 and TRBJ2-3, is DSGVTQTPKHLITATGQRVTLRCSPRSGDLSVYWYQQSLDQGLQFLIQYYNGEERAKGNILERFSAQQFPDLHSELNLSSLELGDSALYFCASSGAGEADTQYFGPGTRLTVL.

V gene TRBV4-3 combines with J gene TRBJ2-3; D possibly corresponds to TRBD1 (7 bases). CDR3 length equals 15 residues. Germline CDR1 and CDR2: LGHNA and YSLEER. V lost 2 bases and J lost 2, with 11 bases in between. CDR3 loop: CASSQQGGHTDTQYF. The CDR3 nucleotides read TGCGCCAGCAGCCAACAGGGGGGTCACACAGATACGCAGTATTTT.

In this sample, this clone turned up once. The V call is TRBV4-2, the J call TRBJ1-1; tentative D call: TRBD1 (6 bases). The germline V gene encodes CDR1 LGHNA and CDR2 YNFKEQ. There are 14 residues in the CDR3. Deletions cut 0 bases from V and 3 bases from J, with 8 bases between. The CDR3 is CASSQERGYTEAFF. CDR3 nucleotides: TGTGCCAGCAGCCAAGAGAGGGGGTACACTGAAGCTTTCTTT.

Regarding this clone: Different DNA sequences within this sample yield the same CDR3. The rearrangement links TRBV7-9 to TRBJ1-4; 10 bases line up with TRBD1. Germline CDR1 is SEHNR and CDR2 is FQNEAQ (reference sequence). V lost 5 bases, J lost 8 bases, and 5 bases stayed unmatched. This CDR3 has 14 amino acids. In DNA, the CDR3 is TGTGCCAGCAGCCAGGGACAGGGGAACGAAAAACTGTTTTTT. Its translation: CASSQGQGNEKLFF.

V gene TRBV7-2 combines with J gene TRBJ2-5; 7 bases align to TRBD2. CDR1 is SGHTA, CDR2 FQGNSA, per germline. The length of the CDR3 is 14 residues. The ends lost 4 bases at V and 3 bases at J; junction bases unmatched: 5. The CDR3 protein is CASSSGTIKETQYF. CDR3 nucleotides: TGTGCCAGCAGCTCCGGGACTATCAAAGAGACCCAGTACTTC.

This CDR3 is CASSAGTYEQYF. CDR3 in DNA: TGTGCCAGCTCCGCAGGAACCTACGAGCAGTACTTC. J is TRBJ2-7 and V is TRBV5-4; unclear D gene. V was shortened by 7 bases and J by 2 bases, with 10 bases between the two germline ends. Germline V CDR1 and CDR2: SGHNT, YYREEE (reference sequence). The CDR3 is made up of 12 amino acids.

This chain connects TRBV4-3 to TRBJ2-5; 8 nucleotides match TRBD2. V was clipped by 0 bases and J by 7 bases; unmatched bases: 4. Germline CDR1 LGHNA, CDR2 YSLEER. The length of the CDR3 is 14 residues. CDR3 amino acids: CASSQDVLAGTQYF. In DNA form, the CDR3 reads TGCGCCAGCAGCCAAGATGTGCTAGCGGGGACCCAGTACTTC.

The chain combines TRBV30 with TRBJ2-1; 8 positions agree with TRBD2. There are 16 residues in the CDR3. Trimming removed 3 bases from V and 0 bases from J; junction bases left unmatched: 7. From germline, CDR1 is GTSNPN and CDR2 SVGIG (reference sequence). The CDR3 is CAWRPFGTSSYNEQFF. CDR3 in DNA: TGTGCCTGGAGACCGTTCGGGACTAGCTCCTACAATGAGCAGTTCTTC.

The rearrangement joins TRBV6-5 to TRBJ1-2; tentatively, D is TRBD1 (5 bases). V gave up 2 bases and J gave up 2 bases, with 9 bases separating them. This CDR3 comprises 14 residues. From germline, CDR1 is MNHEY and CDR2 SVGAGI. The CDR3, as DNA: TGTGCCAGCAGTTACGGTCCAGGGAACTATGGCTACACCTTC. Its protein product is CASSYGPGNYGYTF.

The chain is built from TRBV6-5 and TRBJ1-2; the match to TRBD1 covers 7 bases. Per the germline V gene, CDR1 is MNHEY and CDR2 is SVGAGI. Trimming at V came to 6 bases and at J to 2 bases, leaving 3 bases not matched to a gene. CDR3 length equals 13 residues. In DNA, the CDR3 is TGTGCCAGCAGACCGGGACAGAACTATGGCTACACCTTC. Translated: CASRPGQNYGYTF.

The rearrangement links TRBV6-1 to TRBJ1-1; D is unclear. The germline V gene has CDR1 MNHNS and CDR2 SASEGT. This CDR3 is built from 13 residues. V lost 0 bases and J 7 bases, leaving 9 bases between the germline ends. In DNA form, the CDR3 reads TGTGCCAGCAGTGAAGCAGGCAGCGGTGAAGCTTTCTTT. Amino acids: CASSEAGSGEAFF.

The V and J genes are TRBV10-2 and TRBJ2-5, with TRBD1 matching over 8 bases. The J segment lost 6 bases and the V segment lost 2 bases, leaving 11 bases of the junction unmatched. The CDR3 runs 16 residues. Germline V CDR1 and CDR2: WSHSY, SAAADI. This CDR3 is CASSEMGQGALKTQYF. Here the CDR3 DNA reads TGCGCCAGCAGTGAGATGGGGCAGGGGGCGCTGAAGACCCAGTACTTC.